The 15 T cell receptor beta chains given below trace back to one sample, sequenced in a study of blood T cell repertoires in COVID-19. Only in-frame clones appear in the TCRdb table, and some are missing; sequencing was by immunoSEQ multiplex PCR. The profile shows a few hundred thousand clones, roughly four fifths of them singletons. Sequencing input: peripheral blood. The receptor source for this set is a woman of 80 years or more with COVID-19, enrolled during active disease.

This rearrangement joins TRBV28 to TRBJ1-6; no clear D gene. In germline, CDR1 is MDHEN, CDR2 SYDVKM. CDR3 length: 14 amino acids. V lost 2 bases, J lost 10 bases, and 12 bases lay in between. The CDR3 nucleotides are TGTGCCAGCAGTTTACGGGTTGGGAGATCACCCCTCCACTTT. Translation: CASSLRVGRSPLHF.

V usage is TRBV7-3 and J usage is TRBJ2-1; TRBD2 matches at 14 bases. The V gene end was trimmed by 5 bases and the J gene end by 10 bases; junction bases not matched to a gene: 13. Per germline, CDR1 SGHTA and CDR2 FQGTGA. The CDR3 covers 17 residues. For the CDR3, the DNA is TGTGCCAGCAGCCGGACTAGCGGGGGGACCCCCCTGGGCGAGCAGTTCTTC. Amino acid sequence: CASSRTSGGTPLGEQFF.

The chain uses TRBV5-4 and TRBJ1-4, with a weak D call TRBD1 (5 bases). Germline loops: CDR1 SGHNT, CDR2 YYREEE (reference sequence). The CDR3 is 13 residues long. V lost 7 bases and J lost 8, with 15 bases in between. The CDR3 nucleotides read TGTGCCAGCTCTCCAAGCGGGGGGGAAAAACTGTTTTTT. Amino acids: CASSPSGGEKLFF.

This chain links TRBV7-8 with TRBJ2-3, with D possibly TRBD2 on 5 matching bases. Germline CDR1 and CDR2: SGHVS and FQNEAQ. CDR3 length: 15 residues. Trimming removed 5 bases from V and 2 bases from J, with 14 bases in between. CDR3 sequence reads: CASSPHGESTDTQYF. The CDR3 nucleotides are TGTGCCAGCAGCCCACACGGGGAGTCCACAGATACGCAGTATTTT. Full variable domain (rest looked up from reference TRBV7-8 and TRBJ2-3): GAGVSQSPRYKVAKRGQDVALRCDPISGHVSLFWYQQALGQGPEFLTYFQNEAQLDKSGLPSDRFFAERPEGSVSTLKIQRTQQEDSAVYLCASSPHGESTDTQYFGPGTRLTVL.

V is TRBV27 and J is TRBJ1-6; 8 positions match TRBD1. Per the germline V gene, CDR1 is MNHEY and CDR2 is SMNVEV (reference sequence). V was pared by 1 base and J by 8 bases, with 7 bases of the junction left unmatched. There are 16 residues in the CDR3. Here the CDR3 reads CASSLYSRTGYSPLHF. In DNA, the CDR3 is TGTGCCAGCAGTTTATACTCCCGGACAGGGTATTCACCCCTCCACTTT.

The chain has TRBV5-1 and TRBJ2-3, with D tentatively TRBD1 (6 bases). Germline-derived CDR1 and CDR2 are SGHRS and YFSETQ. The CDR3 loop spans 15 amino acids. Trimming cost V 0 bases and J 5 bases, with 13 bases left between them. The CDR3 region is CASSLGQGFIDTQYF. DNA of the CDR3: TGCGCCAGCAGCTTGGGGCAGGGGTTTATAGATACGCAGTATTTT.

The V call is TRBV6-5, the J call TRBJ1-4, with D unresolved. Germline V gene sequence: CDR1 MNHEY, CDR2 SVGAGI. The ends were cut back, 7 bases at V and 7 bases at J, with 19 bases in the middle. The CDR3 runs 15 residues. Written as DNA, the CDR3 is TGTGCCAGCACCCCGCTCCGGGGTGGTAGTGAAAAACTGTTTTTT. This gives the protein CASTPLRGGSEKLFF.

This clone was seen more than once but under ten times. The chain recombines TRBV28 with TRBJ1-4; no clear D gene. The CDR3 is 14 amino acids. V was trimmed by 2 bases and J by 10 bases, leaving 14 bases between them. Looked up from germline, CDR1 is MDHEN and CDR2 is SYDVKM. CDR3 in amino acids: CASSLEAGIGKLFF. The DNA for the CDR3 is TGTGCCAGCAGTTTAGAGGCGGGAATTGGAAAACTGTTTTTT.

CDR3 in amino acids: CASSFTRGSYNEQFF. CDR3 DNA: TGTGCCAGCAGCTTCACACGGGGCTCCTACAATGAGCAGTTCTTC. The genes are TRBV11-2 and TRBJ2-1; perhaps TRBD2 as D (5 bases). This CDR3 spans 15 amino acids. Looked up from germline, CDR1 is SGHAT and CDR2 is FQNNGV. V lost 3 bases, J lost 0 bases, and 9 bases lay in between. Using reference TRBV11-2 and TRBJ2-1 for the parts outside the CDR3, the full variable domain is EAGVAQSPRYKIIEKRQSVAFWCNPISGHATLYWYQQILGQGPKLLIQFQNNGVVDDSQLPKDRFSAERLKGVDSTLKIQPAKLEDSAVYLCASSFTRGSYNEQFFGPGTRLTVL.

The chain recombines TRBV7-9 with TRBJ2-1; 7 positions match TRBD2. Per germline, CDR1 SEHNR and CDR2 FQNEAQ (reference sequence). V trimming: 5 bases; J trimming: 2 bases; junction bases outside the gene matches: 12. This CDR3 is built from 17 residues. CDR3 in amino acids: CASSPTRTRTTYNEQFF. The CDR3, as DNA: TGTGCCAGCAGCCCCACCCGGACTAGGACGACCTACAATGAGCAGTTCTTC. Full variable domain (rest looked up from reference TRBV7-9 and TRBJ2-1): DTGVSQNPRHKITKRGQNVTFRCDPISEHNRLYWYRQTLGQGPEFLTYFQNEAQLEKSRLLSDRFSAERPKGSFSTLEIQRTEQGDSAMYLCASSPTRTRTTYNEQFFGPGTRLTVL.

This clone turned up a few times. The CDR3 region has the DNA TGCGCCAGCAGCCAAGGGACAGTGACCTACGAGCAGTACTTC. This gives the protein CASSQGTVTYEQYF. The chain has TRBV4-1 and TRBJ2-7; D might be TRBD1 (6 bases). This CDR3 spans 14 amino acids. Germline V CDR1 and CDR2: MGHRA, YSYEKL. Deletions cut 1 base from V and 2 bases from J, with 9 bases between.

This chain connects TRBV10-3 to TRBJ1-1, with TRBD1 matching 7 bases. V lost 7 bases and J lost 5; bases outside the gene matches: 10. Germline CDR1 is ENHRY and CDR2 is SYGVKD. The CDR3 sequence is 14 residues long. The CDR3 sequence is CAITDRTGVTEAFF. Written as DNA, the CDR3 is TGTGCCATCACCGACCGCACAGGGGTAACTGAAGCTTTCTTT.

The sample holds a few counts of this clone. The V and J genes are TRBV5-4 and TRBJ2-2; 7 positions agree with TRBD1. CDR1 and CDR2 (germline): SGHNT, YYREEE (reference sequence). This CDR3 region has 15 residues. J was trimmed by 4 bases and V by 2 bases; bases with no gene match: 5. CDR3 protein: CASSFQQGFTGELFF. The CDR3 nucleotides are TGTGCCAGCAGCTTTCAACAGGGGTTCACCGGGGAGCTGTTTTTT.

This chain joins TRBV29-1 and TRBJ1-4; 10 bases fit TRBD1. The CDR3 sequence is 14 residues long. The J segment lost 8 bases and the V segment lost 1 base, leaving 4 bases of the junction unmatched. CDR1 and CDR2 (germline): SQVTM, ANQGSEA. The CDR3 loop reads CSVEGGTGEEKLFF. The CDR3 coding sequence is TGCAGCGTTGAAGGGGGGACAGGGGAAGAAAAACTGTTTTTT.

Only a few counts were recorded for this clone. The rearrangement links TRBV29-1 to TRBJ1-1, with 7 bases fitting TRBD1. CDR1 SQVTM and CDR2 ANQGSEA come from the germline V gene. After removal of 7 bases from V and 1 base from J, the junction contained 9 bases not matched to a gene. This CDR3 has 14 residues. CDR3 sequence: CSAAANRGNTEAFF. The CDR3, as DNA: TGCAGCGCCGCCGCCAACAGGGGGAACACTGAAGCTTTCTTT.